These 17 T cell receptor beta chains originate from one sample sequenced in a study of blood T cell repertoires in COVID-19. Only in-frame clones appear in the TCRdb table, and some are missing; sequencing was by immunoSEQ multiplex PCR. The sample lists hundreds of thousands of clones, roughly 80% occurring once. Sequences were obtained from peripheral blood. These receptors were obtained from a woman over 75 with acute or convalescent COVID-19.

Details on this clone: One junction end disagrees with the germline gene, perhaps due to a read error. This rearrangement joins TRBV3-1 (or the pseudogene TRBV3-2) to TRBJ2-7; 7 nucleotides line up with TRBD1. The CDR3 spans 13 residues. Germline assignment: CDR1 LGHDT and CDR2 YNNKEL (reference sequence). This CDR3 is CASSQGTEQGFFF. The CDR3 DNA follows: TGTGCCAGCAGCCAAGGTACGGAACAGGGGTTCTTCTTC.

The chain employs TRBV30 and TRBJ1-5; 7 bases map to TRBD1. V shed 4 bases, J shed 2 bases, and the junction held 8 bases outside the gene matches. The CDR3 totals 15 residues. Germline V gives CDR1 GTSNPN, CDR2 SVGIG (reference sequence). In DNA, the CDR3 is TGTGCCTGGAACAGACCCGGACAGGGCAATCAGCCCCAGCATTTT. Translated: CAWNRPGQGNQPQHF.

The genes are TRBV4-3 and TRBJ2-1; TRBD2 aligns across 7 bases. CDR1 and CDR2 (germline): LGHNA, YSLEER. The V gene end was trimmed by 4 bases and the J gene end by 2 bases; junction bases not matched to a gene: 5. The CDR3 contains 15 residues. The CDR3 region is CASSPPSGAYNEQFF. Here the CDR3 DNA reads TGCGCCAGCAGCCCGCCTAGCGGAGCCTACAATGAGCAGTTCTTC.

The CDR3 region is CASSYLLTGNTGELFF. DNA for the CDR3: TGTGCCAGCAGTTACCTACTCACAGGGAACACCGGGGAGCTGTTTTTT. The V call is TRBV6-2 or TRBV6-3, the J call TRBJ2-2; TRBD1 might be the D (5 bases). Germline loops: CDR1 MNHEY, CDR2 SVGEGT. The V end was cut by 2 bases, the J end by 1 base, with 11 bases between. The CDR3 loop spans 16 amino acids.

The J gene is TRBJ1-1, the V gene TRBV30; D is undetermined. The CDR3 spans 13 residues. Trimming left V 0 bases short and J 7 bases short, with 12 bases between. Germline CDR1 and CDR2: GTSNPN and SVGIG (reference sequence). As DNA, the CDR3 is TGTGCCTGGAGTGTACGGGGAGCCGGTGAAGCTTTCTTT. Its protein product is CAWSVRGAGEAFF. The complete variable domain, with remaining parts taken from reference TRBV30 and TRBJ1-1, reads SQTIHQWPATLVQPVGSPLSLECTVEGTSNPNLYWYRQAAGRGLQLLFYSVGIGQISSEVPQNLSASRPQDRQFILSSKKLLLSDSGFYLCAWSVRGAGEAFFGQGTRLTVV.

The genes are TRBV7-2 and TRBJ1-3; 7 nucleotides agree with TRBD1. V lost 1 base to trimming and J lost 1 base; unmatched junction nucleotides: 4. Germline V lookup: CDR1 SGHTA, CDR2 FQGNSA. CDR3 size: 16 residues. The CDR3: CASSLEGQYSGNTIYF. For the CDR3, the DNA is TGTGCCAGCAGCTTAGAGGGACAGTATTCTGGAAACACCATATATTTT.

The chain is built from TRBV29-1 and TRBJ2-7, with 8 bases that match TRBD1. Germline V gene data show CDR1 as SQVTM and CDR2 as ANQGSEA. The CDR3 is 11 residues long. The V segment lost 5 bases and the J segment 7 bases; nucleotides outside the gene matches: 4. DNA for the CDR3: TGCAGCGTTCAGGGGGCGGGGGAGCAGTACTTC. Its translation: CSVQGAGEQYF.

The V call is TRBV4-2, the J call TRBJ1-5; perhaps TRBD1 as D (6 bases). The V end lost 0 bases, the J end lost 7 bases, and 13 bases lay between the germline ends. Looked up from germline, CDR1 is LGHNA and CDR2 is YNFKEQ. The CDR3 totals 15 residues. The CDR3: CASSQDGGAEQPQHF. The DNA of the CDR3 is TGTGCCAGCAGCCAAGATGGGGGGGCTGAGCAGCCCCAGCATTTT.

The chain has TRBV27 and TRBJ1-4; 7 positions match TRBD1. CDR3 length equals 15 residues. Germline values: CDR1 MNHEY, CDR2 SMNVEV (reference sequence). The J segment lost 1 base and the V segment lost 3 bases, leaving 2 bases of the junction unmatched. Here the CDR3 DNA reads TGTGCCAGCAGTTTTGGGGACAGAACTAATGAAAAACTGTTTTTT. It is translated as CASSFGDRTNEKLFF.

This clone has ten or more counts. The rearrangement joins TRBV2 to TRBJ1-2; D remains unclear. Germline CDR1 and CDR2: SNHLY and FYNNEI. CDR3 length equals 13 residues. CDR3 coding DNA: TGTGTCCAACAGTTAGCGGGGATCTACGGCTACACCTTC. Its protein product is CVQQLAGIYGYTF.

This chain links TRBV15 with TRBJ1-3; D gene unclear. The CDR3 is 14 residues long. V lost 1 base to trimming and J lost 7 bases, with 11 bases between them. CDR1 and CDR2 (germline): LNHNV, YYDKDF (reference sequence). CDR3 protein: CATSRAVGSNTIYF. DNA of the CDR3: TGTGCCACCAGCAGAGCCGTTGGGAGCAACACCATATATTTT. The whole variable domain, filled in from reference TRBV15 and TRBJ1-3, reads DAMVIQNPRYQVTQFGKPVTLSCSQTLNHNVMYWYQQKSSQAPKLLFHYYDKDFNNEADTPDNFQSRRPNTSFCFLDIRSPGLGDTAMYLCATSRAVGSNTIYFGEGSWLTVV.

The rearrangement uses TRBV19 and TRBJ1-2; maybe TRBD1 (5 bases). Trimming took 6 bases from V and 5 from J, leaving 13 bases between them. This CDR3 region has 13 residues. Germline V lookup: CDR1 LNHDA, CDR2 SQIVND (reference sequence). The CDR3 loop is CASSAPQEYGYTF. CDR3 coding DNA: TGTGCCAGTAGCGCCCCACAGGAATATGGCTACACCTTC.

The chain uses TRBV10-3 and TRBJ1-2; D gene uncertain. Germline CDR1 is ENHRY and CDR2 is SYGVKD. This CDR3 is 15 amino acids long. Trimming took off 2 bases at V and 8 bases at J, with 18 bases between the two ends. CDR3 nucleotide sequence: TGTGCCATCAGTGAGACTGCCGCTGTAACGGAGGGCTACACCTTC. Residues: CAISETAAVTEGYTF.

The chain is built from TRBV21-1 and TRBJ2-3; the D segment call TRBD2 is taken from the table without a DNA check. TRBV21-1 constitutes a pseudogene. The CDR3 runs 17 residues. Written as DNA, the CDR3 is TGTGCCAGCAGCAAAGAAAGGGCGGGAGGGGAGGCCGATACGCAGTATTTT. This codes for CASSKERAGGEADTQYF.

V gene TRBV11-2 combines with J gene TRBJ2-1, with 7 positions matching TRBD1. This CDR3 contains 11 residues. Germline CDR1 and CDR2: SGHAT and FQNNGV. After removal of 7 bases from V and 10 bases from J, the junction contained 4 bases not matched to a gene. The CDR3 loop is CASNRGGEQFF. The CDR3 nucleotides read TGTGCCAGCAACAGGGGTGGGGAGCAGTTCTTC.

V gene TRBV28 combines with J gene TRBJ1-2, with 9 bases fitting TRBD1. The germline CDR1 and CDR2 sequences are MDHEN and SYDVKM. The CDR3 has 14 residues. Unmatched junction bases numbered 13, after V lost 3 bases and J lost 14 bases. CDR3 amino acids: CASSLQATGGRGTF. Written as DNA, the CDR3 is TGTGCCAGCAGTTTGCAAGCAACAGGGGGCAGGGGTACCTTC.

This clone was detected only once. The chain joins TRBV28 to TRBJ1-5; TRBD1 aligns across 7 bases. CDR1 is MDHEN and CDR2 is SYDVKM in the germline V gene. The CDR3 is made up of 15 amino acids. Trimming took 6 bases from V and 3 from J; bases not matched to a gene: 8. CDR3 in DNA: TGTGCCAGCAGGATCACCGGGACAGACAATCAGCCCCAGCATTTT. As protein: CASRITGTDNQPQHF.